The T cell receptor (beta chain) described here comes from a study of T cell repertoires in cytomegalovirus infection. Overall study: CMV epitopes in the study were HLA-C-restricted (recently identified) and HLA-B-restricted (well studied). Public TCR beta signatures marked donors with CMV infection and the matching HLA.

Study-wide results and limits: Dominant in the ex vivo response were TCR beta clonotypes restricted by HLA-C and specific for CMV. Cumulative public TCR beta family frequency identified carriers of CMV plus the relevant HLA.

TCRdb used MiXCR to reprocess the reads, holding one entry per CDR3 protein. There are 250,000 to 300,000 distinct CDR3 sequences in the sample; under 25% occur only once, and approximately 19% lies in the top ten. Concerning this clonotype itself: Its antigen is undetermined.

CDR3 size: 13 residues. V was clipped by 5 bases and J by 14 bases; unmatched bases: 11. Looked up from germline, CDR1 is SGHTA and CDR2 is FQGNSA. This receptor was taken from a human donor in good health (CMV status not recorded). Some clones in this sample may be carry-over from other donors' samples. The V and J genes are TRBV7-2 and TRBJ2-1, with TRBD2 matching over 8 bases. Sequenced here: cultured PBMCs, sampled from culture after CMV antigen stimulation. The CDR3 reads CASSPATGTRKFF. CDR3 DNA: TGTGCCAGCAGCCCAGCTACCGGGACTAGAAAGTTCTTC.